The clone carrying this T cell receptor beta chain was counted at least ten times. Its antigen is not identified. The sample originates from a study of T cells in Graves' hyperthyroidism and ophthalmopathy. Whole-study context: Once the initial diagnosis was made, peripheral blood was obtained before any treatment. Findings and caveats of the study: Onset of ophthalmopathy came a median about 6.5 months after the model predicted it.

Amplified regions were TCR beta CDR3 sequences from RNA transcripts. Initially, a first-round RT-PCR of the TCR CDR3 employed the HTBI primer set. TCRdb recomputed calls from the multiplex PCR reads with MiXCR, one row per CDR3 protein. The sample shows about 350,000 distinct CDR3 sequences, roughly 18% of them seen only once. CDR1 and CDR2 from the germline V gene are SQVTM and ANQGSEA. The CDR3 length is 15 residues. The V end lost 2 bases, the J end lost 4 bases, and 17 bases lay between the germline ends. Each ophthalmopathy patient scored at least 3 on the Clinical Activity Score and at least 4 on NOSPECS grade, with duration under 3 months.

This TCR came from a woman aged 40 to 50 with Graves' ophthalmopathy. The chain uses TRBV29-1 and TRBJ1-2; D is unresolved. The sample taken for sequencing was blood. The DNA of the CDR3 is TGCAGCGTTGAACCATTAACAGATGTTGGCTATGGCTACACCTTC. Its protein is CSVEPLTDVGYGYTF.